The 25 T cell receptor beta chains listed next were all sequenced from one sample in a study of identical twins' blood T cells. TCRdb reprocessed the 5' RACE reads with MiXCR, giving one entry per CDR3 protein. The table shows fewer than 450,000 distinct CDR3 sequences, with roughly 28% occurring only once. What was sequenced was PBMCs. All receptors derive from a woman aged 18-55 years in good health.

This clonotype has only a few counts. The chain has TRBV20-1 and TRBJ1-5; 7 bases map to TRBD1. Germline CDR1 and CDR2: DFQATT and SNEGSKA (reference sequence). CDR3 length equals 15 residues. With V trimmed by 5 bases and J by 6 bases, 13 bases remained unmatched. The CDR3 is CSAPSQGGGGQPQHF. For the CDR3, the DNA is TGCAGTGCTCCTTCCCAGGGAGGGGGCGGTCAGCCCCAGCATTTT.

The genes are TRBV6-6 and TRBJ1-5, with D possibly TRBD1 on 5 matching bases. Germline V gene sequence: CDR1 MNHNY, CDR2 SVGAGI (reference sequence). The CDR3 length is 17 residues. V was cut by 2 bases and J by 5 bases, with 19 bases left in between. CDR3 amino acids: CASSYGEEPTGDQPQHF. CDR3 nucleotide sequence: TGTGCCAGCAGTTACGGTGAGGAGCCAACGGGGGATCAGCCCCAGCATTTT.

The chain uses TRBV5-1 and TRBJ1-2; no clear D. Germline CDR1 SGHRS, CDR2 YFSETQ. V gave up 1 base and J gave up 6 bases, with 13 bases separating them. The CDR3 consists of 14 residues. CDR3 loop: CASSLYPGEHGYTF. The CDR3 nucleotides are TGCGCCAGCAGCTTGTATCCGGGAGAGCATGGCTACACCTTC.

Remarks on this clonotype: Sequence at one end of the junction differs from germline and may be a read error. The rearrangement uses TRBV29-1 and TRBJ2-7; D possibly corresponds to TRBD2 (6 bases). Germline CDR1 reads SQVTM; CDR2 reads ANQGSEA. The CDR3 runs 12 residues. CDR3 nucleotides: TGCGCGTGCGGGACGGGTTCCTGCGAGCAGTACTTC. Its translation is CACGTGSCEQYF.

The chain carries TRBV3-1 and TRBJ2-2, with 10 positions matching TRBD1. The V and J ends lost 6 bases and 0 bases, in that order; junction bases with no gene match: 4. The CDR3 sequence is 16 residues long. Germline V gene lookup returns CDR1 LGHDT and CDR2 YNNKEL (reference sequence). The CDR3 region is CASRPGQGTNTGELFF. Written as DNA, the CDR3 is TGTGCCAGCAGACCGGGACAGGGGACGAACACCGGGGAGCTGTTTTTT.

This clonotype was counted a few times. The V gene is TRBV20-1, the J gene TRBJ2-3; a weak D match, TRBD1 (6 bases). V was clipped by 5 bases and J by 4 bases, with 22 bases between them. The CDR3 extends over 16 amino acids. Germline V gene sequence: CDR1 DFQATT, CDR2 SNEGSKA (reference sequence). The CDR3 DNA follows: TGCAGTGCTTTTGGAAGGACAGCAAAGATCTCAGATACGCAGTATTTT. Protein product: CSAFGRTAKISDTQYF.

The V gene is TRBV6-2 or TRBV6-3, the J gene TRBJ2-3; 12 bases match TRBD2. V lost 2 bases, J lost 6 bases, and 12 bases stayed unmatched. Germline lookup yields CDR1 MNHEY and CDR2 SVGEGT. The CDR3 runs to 18 residues. CDR3 residues: CASSYDWGLAGRGDTQYF. The CDR3 nucleotides are TGTGCCAGCAGTTACGATTGGGGACTAGCGGGTAGAGGGGATACGCAGTATTTT.

This rearrangement joins TRBV12-3 or TRBV12-4 to TRBJ1-2; TRBD1 matches 8 bases. CDR3 size: 13 residues. Losses at the gene ends were 5 bases for V and 5 bases for J; bases not matched to a gene: 4. DNA for the CDR3: TGTGCCAGCAGTAGACAGGGGTGGTATGGCTACACCTTC. Protein: CASSRQGWYGYTF.

J is TRBJ2-1 and V is TRBV6-5; D gene ambiguous. V gave up 6 bases and J gave up 4 bases, with 13 bases separating them. Per the germline V gene, CDR1 is MNHEY and CDR2 is SVGAGI. The CDR3 contains 14 residues. The CDR3 here is CASRNDRRYNEQFF. For the CDR3, the DNA is TGTGCCAGCAGAAATGATCGGCGGTACAATGAGCAGTTCTTC.

This clonotype has more than one count but fewer than ten. This chain joins TRBV23-1 and TRBJ1-2, with unresolved D. TRBV23-1 has ORF status, its function being uncertain. V lost 6 bases, J lost 9 bases, and 14 bases lay in between. The CDR3 sequence is 12 residues long. The CDR3 DNA reads as TGCGCCAGCAGCCCCGACTCCAGTCGCTACACCTTC. Amino acid sequence: CASSPDSSRYTF.

The chain joins TRBV6-2 or TRBV6-3 to TRBJ1-1, with D uncertain. V was trimmed by 6 bases and J by 11 bases, leaving 22 bases between them. The germline V gene encodes CDR1 MNHEY and CDR2 SVGEGT. This CDR3 spans 14 amino acids. The CDR3 here is CASSGPLDPDGAFF. The CDR3 region has the DNA TGTGCCAGCAGCGGACCCCTGGACCCGGACGGGGCTTTCTTT.

To note about this clonotype: The junction departs from germline at one end; a sequencing error may be responsible. This sequence joins TRBV2 and TRBJ2-1, with a tentative D call TRBD2 (6 bases). The CDR3 has 13 residues. In germline, CDR1 is SNHLY, CDR2 FYNNEI. The CDR3 reads CAGSGSKANERFF. CDR3 nucleotide sequence: TGTGCCGGTAGCGGAAGTAAGGCTAATGAGCGGTTCTTC.

The chain links TRBV11-2 to TRBJ2-3; D is ambiguous. V was pared by 2 bases and J by 2 bases, with 5 bases between. The CDR3 has 13 residues. Germline CDR1 and CDR2: SGHAT and FQNNGV. CDR3 loop: CASSLLVTDTQYF. The CDR3 nucleotides are TGTGCCAGCAGCTTACTAGTCACAGATACGCAGTATTTT.

The chain employs TRBV6-2 or TRBV6-3 and TRBJ2-7, with a weak D call TRBD2 (5 bases). Germline CDR1 is MNHEY and CDR2 is SVGEGT. There are 11 residues in the CDR3. V dropped 8 bases and J dropped 5 bases, with 10 bases sitting between them. This CDR3 is CASLDGNEQYF. DNA for the CDR3: TGTGCCAGCCTCGACGGGAACGAGCAGTACTTC.

This clonotype was counted many times. V gene TRBV7-9 combines with J gene TRBJ1-4; TRBD1 is a possible D gene (6 bases). This CDR3 is 12 amino acids long. Between the trimmed V and J ends, which lost 5 bases and 8 bases, there was a span of 9 bases. CDR1 SEHNR and CDR2 FQNEAQ come from the germline V gene (reference sequence). The CDR3 DNA reads as TGTGCCAGCAGCCTTGGACAGGAAAAACTGTTTTTT. Its protein product is CASSLGQEKLFF.

The rearrangement links TRBV7-2 to TRBJ1-1; D gene unclear. Germline CDR1 and CDR2: SGHTA and FQGNSA. This CDR3 is 12 amino acids long. V lost 6 bases, J lost 1 base, and 6 bases lay in between. The CDR3 DNA is TGTGCCAGCAGACCGGGGAACACTGAAGCTTTCTTT. Amino acid sequence: CASRPGNTEAFF. The full variable domain, with the rest looked up from reference TRBV7-2 and TRBJ1-1, is GAGVSQSPSNKVTEKGKDVELRCDPISGHTALYWYRQSLGQGLEFLIYFQGNSAPDKSGLPSDRFSAERTGGSVSTLTIQRTQQEDSAVYLCASRPGNTEAFFGQGTRLTVV.

This clonotype was detected only a few times. V gene TRBV12-3 or TRBV12-4 combines with J gene TRBJ2-2; unclear D gene. The CDR3 covers 13 residues. V shed 6 bases and J shed 2 bases, with 7 bases lying between them. The CDR3 here is CASSKENTGELFF. The CDR3 nucleotides are TGTGCCAGCAGCAAAGAAAACACCGGGGAGCTGTTTTTT.

This clonotype showed up just once. The chain joins TRBV6-5 to TRBJ1-1; D not resolved. V was trimmed by 6 bases and J by 2 bases, leaving 13 bases between them. The germline V gene has CDR1 MNHEY and CDR2 SVGAGI. This CDR3 has 14 residues. The CDR3 protein is CASRHPAGNTEAFF. The CDR3 DNA follows: TGTGCCAGCAGACACCCGGCAGGAAACACTGAAGCTTTCTTT.

The table lists this clonotype with a count of one. At one of its ends the junction is not consistent with the germline gene, which may arise from a read error. J is TRBJ1-1 and V is TRBV6-6; 9 bases fit TRBD1. CDR3 size: 13 residues. Germline CDR1 and CDR2: MNHNY and SVGAGI (reference sequence). CDR3 sequence (DNA): TGTGCCGGTCGGACAGGGGACCGGGCTGAAACTTTCTTT. The encoded protein is CAGRTGDRAETFF.

The chain uses TRBV10-3 and TRBJ1-3; no firm D call. The CDR3 runs 17 residues. Trimming took off 0 bases at V and 0 bases at J, with 12 bases between the two ends. Germline V lookup: CDR1 ENHRY, CDR2 SYGVKD. Written as DNA, the CDR3 is TGTGCCATCAGTGAGTCGATCTTTGAGAGCTCTGGAAACACCATATATTTT. Protein sequence: CAISESIFESSGNTIYF.

This chain connects TRBV7-9 to TRBJ1-2; D unresolved. The CDR3 covers 11 residues. Germline V gene data show CDR1 as SEHNR and CDR2 as FQNEAQ (reference sequence). The germline V and J ends were trimmed by 0 bases and 8 bases, with 4 bases remaining between them. CDR3 coding DNA: TGTGCCAGCAGCTTAGCGGAGGGCTACACCTTC. Translation gives CASSLAEGYTF. The whole variable domain, filled in from reference TRBV7-9 and TRBJ1-2, reads DTGVSQNPRHKITKRGQNVTFRCDPISEHNRLYWYRQTLGQGPEFLTYFQNEAQLEKSRLLSDRFSAERPKGSFSTLEIQRTEQGDSAMYLCASSLAEGYTFGSGTRLTVV.

The chain uses TRBV6-2 or TRBV6-3 and TRBJ2-1; a possible D gene is TRBD2 (6 bases). The CDR3 has 16 amino acids. The germline gives CDR1 MNHEY, CDR2 SVGEGT. The ends were cut back, 2 bases at V and 3 bases at J, with 14 bases in the middle. CDR3 amino acids: CASSYESGLIYNEQFF. CDR3 in DNA: TGTGCCAGCAGTTACGAATCCGGACTAATCTACAATGAGCAGTTCTTC.

This clonotype was seen ten or more times. V and J are TRBV29-1 and TRBJ2-3, with 14 bases lining up with TRBD2. The length of the CDR3 is 15 residues. Germline loops: CDR1 SQVTM, CDR2 ANQGSEA. The ends lost 6 bases at V and 14 bases at J; junction bases unmatched: 16. DNA of the CDR3: TGCAGCGTCCTCGGGACTAGCGGGAGTTACTCCGCCGGGTATTTT. Encoded protein: CSVLGTSGSYSAGYF.

The sample holds a few counts of this clonotype. The chain is built from TRBV12-3 or TRBV12-4 and TRBJ1-1; 7 bases are a match to TRBD1. The trim removed 3 bases at V and 5 bases at J, leaving 9 bases unmatched. This CDR3 region has 15 residues. CDR3 in DNA: TGTGCCAGCAGTTTTAGGGGGCGAATGGATACTGAAGCTTTCTTT. Its protein product is CASSFRGRMDTEAFF.

The rearrangement uses TRBV12-3 or TRBV12-4 and TRBJ1-3, with D uncertain. V lost 5 bases to trimming and J lost 0 bases, with 11 bases between them. This CDR3 spans 15 amino acids. CDR3 loop: CASSNYWASGNTIYF. CDR3 nucleotides: TGTGCCAGCAGTAACTATTGGGCCTCTGGAAACACCATATATTTT.